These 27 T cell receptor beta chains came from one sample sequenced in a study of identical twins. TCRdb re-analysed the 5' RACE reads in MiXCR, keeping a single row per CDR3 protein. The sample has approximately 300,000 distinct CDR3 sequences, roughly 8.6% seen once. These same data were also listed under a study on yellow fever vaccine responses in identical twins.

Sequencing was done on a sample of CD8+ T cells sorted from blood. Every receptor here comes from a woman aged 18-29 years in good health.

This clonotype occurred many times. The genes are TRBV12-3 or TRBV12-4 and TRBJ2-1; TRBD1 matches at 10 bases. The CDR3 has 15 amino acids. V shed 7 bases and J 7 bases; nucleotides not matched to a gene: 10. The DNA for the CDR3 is TGTGCCAGCACCCCCTCGGGACAGGGGATTAATGAGCAGTTCTTC. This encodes CASTPSGQGINEQFF.

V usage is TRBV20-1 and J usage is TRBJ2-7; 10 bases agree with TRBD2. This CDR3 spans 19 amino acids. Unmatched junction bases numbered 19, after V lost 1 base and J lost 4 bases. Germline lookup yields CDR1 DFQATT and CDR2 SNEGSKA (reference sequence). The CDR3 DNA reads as TGCAGTGCTAGAGTGGAAGGACTAGCGGCGCGTGGGGGTTTTTACGAGCAGTACTTC. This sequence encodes CSARVEGLAARGGFYEQYF.

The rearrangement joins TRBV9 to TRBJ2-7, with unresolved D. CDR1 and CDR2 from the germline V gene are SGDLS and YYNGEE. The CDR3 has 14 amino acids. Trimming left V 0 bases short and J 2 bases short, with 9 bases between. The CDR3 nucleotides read TGTGCCAGCAGCGTAGATTACGGAGCCTACGAGCAGTACTTC. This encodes CASSVDYGAYEQYF.

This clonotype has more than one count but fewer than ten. The CDR3 region is CASSLPLGPGEVYNEQFF. CDR3 bases: TGTGCCAGCAGCTTACCACTTGGCCCGGGTGAGGTGTACAATGAGCAGTTCTTC. This chain connects TRBV11-2 to TRBJ2-1; no definite D call. The CDR3 runs 18 residues. Germline loops: CDR1 SGHAT, CDR2 FQNNGV. Trimming removed 2 bases from V and 4 bases from J, with 21 bases in between.

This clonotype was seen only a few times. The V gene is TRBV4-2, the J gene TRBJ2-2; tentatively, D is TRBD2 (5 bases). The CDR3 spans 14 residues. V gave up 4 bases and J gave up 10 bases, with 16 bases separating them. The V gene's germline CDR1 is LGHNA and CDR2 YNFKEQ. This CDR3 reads CASSPGLGPLELFF. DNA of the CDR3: TGTGCCAGCAGCCCCGGACTTGGGCCGTTGGAGCTGTTTTTT.

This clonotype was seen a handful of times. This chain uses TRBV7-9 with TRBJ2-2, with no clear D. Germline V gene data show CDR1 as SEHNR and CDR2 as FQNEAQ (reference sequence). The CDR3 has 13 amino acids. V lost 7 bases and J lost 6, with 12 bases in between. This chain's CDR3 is CASTDGPSGELFF. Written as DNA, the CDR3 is TGTGCCAGCACCGACGGACCATCCGGGGAGCTGTTTTTT.

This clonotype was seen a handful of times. The CDR3 is CSAREDASYEQYF. The DNA for the CDR3 is TGCAGTGCTAGAGAGGACGCATCCTACGAGCAGTACTTC. The V gene is TRBV20-1, the J gene TRBJ2-7; D is unresolved. This CDR3 region has 13 residues. V was clipped by 0 bases and J by 1 base, with 7 bases between them. The germline gives CDR1 DFQATT, CDR2 SNEGSKA (reference sequence).

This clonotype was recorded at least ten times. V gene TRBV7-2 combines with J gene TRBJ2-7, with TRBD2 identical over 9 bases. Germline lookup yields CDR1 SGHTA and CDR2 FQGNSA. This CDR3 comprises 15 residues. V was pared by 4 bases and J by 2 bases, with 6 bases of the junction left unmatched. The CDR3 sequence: CASSSLAGEAYEQYF. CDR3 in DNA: TGTGCCAGCAGCTCATTAGCGGGGGAGGCCTACGAGCAGTACTTC.

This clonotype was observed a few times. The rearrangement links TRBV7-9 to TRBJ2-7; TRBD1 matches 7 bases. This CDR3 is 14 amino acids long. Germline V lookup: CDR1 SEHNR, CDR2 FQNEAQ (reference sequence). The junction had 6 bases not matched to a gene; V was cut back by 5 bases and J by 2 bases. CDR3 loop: CASSERQGPYEQYF. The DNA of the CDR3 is TGTGCCAGCAGCGAACGACAGGGCCCCTACGAGCAGTACTTC.

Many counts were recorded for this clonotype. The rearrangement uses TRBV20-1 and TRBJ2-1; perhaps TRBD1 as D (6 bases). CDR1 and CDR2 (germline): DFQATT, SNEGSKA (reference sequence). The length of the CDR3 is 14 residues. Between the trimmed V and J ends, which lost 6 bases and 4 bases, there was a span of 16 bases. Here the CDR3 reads CSAVRAGAYNEQFF. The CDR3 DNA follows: TGCAGTGCAGTCAGGGCAGGGGCTTACAATGAGCAGTTCTTC.

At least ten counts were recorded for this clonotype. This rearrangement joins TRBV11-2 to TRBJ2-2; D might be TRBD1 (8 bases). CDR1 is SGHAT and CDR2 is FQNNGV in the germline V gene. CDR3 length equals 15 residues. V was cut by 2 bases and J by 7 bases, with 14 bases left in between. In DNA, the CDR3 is TGTGCCAGCAGCTTATACAGGGGGGGGAACGGGGAGCTGTTTTTT. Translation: CASSLYRGGNGELFF.

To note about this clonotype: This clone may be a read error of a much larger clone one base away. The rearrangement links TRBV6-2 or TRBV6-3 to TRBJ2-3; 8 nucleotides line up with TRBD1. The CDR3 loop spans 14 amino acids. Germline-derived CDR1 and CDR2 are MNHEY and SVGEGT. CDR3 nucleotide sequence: TGTGCCAGCAGCCGGGACAGGACGACAGATACGCAGTGTTTT. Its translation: CASSRDRTTDTQCF.

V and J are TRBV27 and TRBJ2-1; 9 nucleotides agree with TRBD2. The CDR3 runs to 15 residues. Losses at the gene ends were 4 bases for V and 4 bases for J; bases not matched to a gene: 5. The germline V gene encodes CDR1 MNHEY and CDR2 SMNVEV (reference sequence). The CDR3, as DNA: TGTGCCAGCAGTTGGGGCGGGAGGGGGTACAATGAGCAGTTCTTC. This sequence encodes CASSWGGRGYNEQFF.

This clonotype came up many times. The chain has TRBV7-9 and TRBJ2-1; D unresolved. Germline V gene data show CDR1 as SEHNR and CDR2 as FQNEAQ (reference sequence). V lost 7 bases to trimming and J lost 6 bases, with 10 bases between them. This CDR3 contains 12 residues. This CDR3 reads CASTRSSNEQFF. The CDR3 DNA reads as TGTGCCAGCACCCGCTCTTCCAATGAGCAGTTCTTC.

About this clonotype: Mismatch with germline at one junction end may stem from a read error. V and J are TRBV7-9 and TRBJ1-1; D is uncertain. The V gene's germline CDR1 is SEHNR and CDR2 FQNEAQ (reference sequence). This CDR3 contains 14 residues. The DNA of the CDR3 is TGTGCCACCAGCTTCGACGGGATGAACACTGAAGCTTTCTTT. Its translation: CATSFDGMNTEAFF.

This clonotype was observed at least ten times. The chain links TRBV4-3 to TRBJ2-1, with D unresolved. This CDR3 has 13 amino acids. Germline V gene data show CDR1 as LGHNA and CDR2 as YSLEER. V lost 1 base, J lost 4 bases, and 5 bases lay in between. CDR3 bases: TGCGCCAGCAGCCAAGGACTTTACAATGAGCAGTTCTTC. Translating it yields CASSQGLYNEQFF.

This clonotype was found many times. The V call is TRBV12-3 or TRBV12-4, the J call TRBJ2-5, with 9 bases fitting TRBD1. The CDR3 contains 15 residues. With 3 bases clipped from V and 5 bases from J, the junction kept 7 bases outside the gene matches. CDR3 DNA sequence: TGTGCCAGCAGTTTTACGGACAGGGGAGAGGAGACCCAGTACTTC. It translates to CASSFTDRGEETQYF.

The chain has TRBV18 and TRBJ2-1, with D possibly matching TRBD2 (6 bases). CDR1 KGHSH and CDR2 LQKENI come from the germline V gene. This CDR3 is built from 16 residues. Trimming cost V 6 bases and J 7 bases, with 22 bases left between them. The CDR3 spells CASSSEEEGDRNEQFF. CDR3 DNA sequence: TGTGCCAGCTCCAGTGAGGAGGAGGGAGATAGGAATGAGCAGTTCTTC.

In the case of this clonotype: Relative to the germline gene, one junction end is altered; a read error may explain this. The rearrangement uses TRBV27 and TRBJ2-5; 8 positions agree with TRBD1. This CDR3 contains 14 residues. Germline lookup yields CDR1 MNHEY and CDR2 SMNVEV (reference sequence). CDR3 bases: TGTGCCAGCAGTTTTATAGGGGGACAGGAGACCCGGTACTTC. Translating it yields CASSFIGGQETRYF.

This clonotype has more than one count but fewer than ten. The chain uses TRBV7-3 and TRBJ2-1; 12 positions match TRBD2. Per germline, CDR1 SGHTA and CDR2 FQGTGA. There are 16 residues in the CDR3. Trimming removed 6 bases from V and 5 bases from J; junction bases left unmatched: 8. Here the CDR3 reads CASRSLAGGRDNEQFF. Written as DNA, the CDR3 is TGTGCCAGCAGATCGCTAGCGGGAGGGAGAGACAATGAGCAGTTCTTC.

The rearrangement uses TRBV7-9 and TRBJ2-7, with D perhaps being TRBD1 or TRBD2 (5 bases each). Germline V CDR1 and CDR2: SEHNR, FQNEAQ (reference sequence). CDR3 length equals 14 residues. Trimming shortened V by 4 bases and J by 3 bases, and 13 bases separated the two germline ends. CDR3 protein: CASSSGTDFYEQYF. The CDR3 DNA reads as TGTGCCAGCAGCTCCGGGACGGATTTCTACGAGCAGTACTTC. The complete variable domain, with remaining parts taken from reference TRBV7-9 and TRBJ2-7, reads DTGVSQNPRHKITKRGQNVTFRCDPISEHNRLYWYRQTLGQGPEFLTYFQNEAQLEKSRLLSDRFSAERPKGSFSTLEIQRTEQGDSAMYLCASSSGTDFYEQYFGPGTRLTVT.

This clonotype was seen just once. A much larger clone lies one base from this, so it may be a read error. The CDR3 region is CAGSAQPGSTQYF. DNA of the CDR3: TGTGCCGGCAGCGCTCAACCCGGGAGTACCCAGTACTTC. This sequence joins TRBV9 and TRBJ2-5; possible D gene TRBD2, 6 bases. CDR3 length equals 13 residues. CDR1 SGDLS and CDR2 YYNGEE come from the germline V gene.

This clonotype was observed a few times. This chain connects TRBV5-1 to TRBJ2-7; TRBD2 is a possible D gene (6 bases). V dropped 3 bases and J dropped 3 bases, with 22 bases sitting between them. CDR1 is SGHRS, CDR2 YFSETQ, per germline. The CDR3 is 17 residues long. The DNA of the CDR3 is TGCGCCAGCAGCTGGAGAGTTGGGCGGGACTCCCACTACGAGCAGTACTTC. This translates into CASSWRVGRDSHYEQYF.

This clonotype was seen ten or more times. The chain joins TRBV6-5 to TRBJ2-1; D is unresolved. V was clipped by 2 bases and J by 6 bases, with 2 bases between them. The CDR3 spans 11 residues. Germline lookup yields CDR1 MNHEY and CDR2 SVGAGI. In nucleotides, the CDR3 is TGTGCCAGCAGTTACGCCAATGAGCAGTTCTTC. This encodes CASSYANEQFF.

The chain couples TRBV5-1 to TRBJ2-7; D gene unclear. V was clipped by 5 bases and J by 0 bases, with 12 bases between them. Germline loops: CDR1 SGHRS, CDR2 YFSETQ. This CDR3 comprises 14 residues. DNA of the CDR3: TGCGCCAGCAGTGACCCAGCCCTCTCCTACGAGCAGTACTTC. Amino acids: CASSDPALSYEQYF.

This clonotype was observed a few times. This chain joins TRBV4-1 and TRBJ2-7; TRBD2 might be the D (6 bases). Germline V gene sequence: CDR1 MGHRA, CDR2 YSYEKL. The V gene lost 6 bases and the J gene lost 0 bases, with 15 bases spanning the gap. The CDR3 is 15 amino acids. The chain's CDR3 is CASSRTGTDSYEQYF. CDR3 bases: TGCGCCAGCAGTCGAACCGGGACTGACTCCTACGAGCAGTACTTC.

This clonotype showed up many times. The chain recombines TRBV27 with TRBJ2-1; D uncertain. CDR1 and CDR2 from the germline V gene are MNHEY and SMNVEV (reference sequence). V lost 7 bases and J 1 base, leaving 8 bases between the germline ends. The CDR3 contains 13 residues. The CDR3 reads CASTGLSYNEQFF. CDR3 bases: TGTGCCAGCACCGGTTTATCCTACAATGAGCAGTTCTTC.